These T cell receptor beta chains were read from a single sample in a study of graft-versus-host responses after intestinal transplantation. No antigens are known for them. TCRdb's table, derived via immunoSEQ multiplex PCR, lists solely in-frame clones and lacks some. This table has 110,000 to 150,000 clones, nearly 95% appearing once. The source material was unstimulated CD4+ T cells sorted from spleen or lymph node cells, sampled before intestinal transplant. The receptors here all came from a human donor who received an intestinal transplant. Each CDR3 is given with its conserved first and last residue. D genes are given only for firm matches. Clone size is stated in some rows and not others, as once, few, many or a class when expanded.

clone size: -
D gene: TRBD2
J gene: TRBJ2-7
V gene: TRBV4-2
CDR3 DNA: TGTGCCAGCAGCCAAGATCCCCCTGGACTAGCGGGGAACTACGAGCAGTACTTC
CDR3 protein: CASSQDPPGLAGNYEQYF

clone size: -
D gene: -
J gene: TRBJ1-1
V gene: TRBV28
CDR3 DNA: TGTGCCAGCAGTTCTGCGGGACCCCTACGAGGGGCTTTCTTT
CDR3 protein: CASSSAGPLRGAFF

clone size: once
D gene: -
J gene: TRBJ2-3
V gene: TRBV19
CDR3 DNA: TGTGCCACCGCAACGACATCCGCCGGTCTTACGCAGTATTTT
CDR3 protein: CATATTSAGLTQYF

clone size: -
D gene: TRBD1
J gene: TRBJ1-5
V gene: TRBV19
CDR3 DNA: TGTGCCAGTAGTATAGATCCAGGGGGTAATCAGCCCCAGCATTTT
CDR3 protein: CASSIDPGGNQPQHF

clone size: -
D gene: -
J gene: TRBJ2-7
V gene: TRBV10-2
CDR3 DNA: TGCGCCAGCAGCACGGGGACACAAAACGAGCAGTACTTC
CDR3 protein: CASSTGTQNEQYF

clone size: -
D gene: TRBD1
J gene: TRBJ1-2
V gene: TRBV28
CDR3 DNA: TGTGCCAGCAGGCTAGTTTCAGAAGCCGGGACAGGGCTCTATGGCTACACCTTC
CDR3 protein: CASRLVSEAGTGLYGYTF

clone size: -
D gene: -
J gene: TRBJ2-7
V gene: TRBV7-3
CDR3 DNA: TGTGCCAGCAGTTCCACAGGGTTGAACTACGAGCAGTACTTC
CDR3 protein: CASSSTGLNYEQYF

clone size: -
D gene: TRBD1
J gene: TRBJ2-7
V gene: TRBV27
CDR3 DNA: TGTGCCAGCAGCCTAGGACAGGCCCTGAGCGAGCAGTACTTC
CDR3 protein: CASSLGQALSEQYF

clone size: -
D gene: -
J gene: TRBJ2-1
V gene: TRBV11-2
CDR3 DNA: TGTGCCAGCAGCCCCGGACGGGTTAATGAGCAGTTCTTC
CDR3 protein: CASSPGRVNEQFF

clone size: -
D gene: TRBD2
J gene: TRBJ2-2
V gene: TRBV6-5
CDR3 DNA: TGTGCCAGCAGTTTCTTTAGCGGGAACCCCACCGGGGAGCTGTTTTTT
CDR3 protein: CASSFFSGNPTGELFF

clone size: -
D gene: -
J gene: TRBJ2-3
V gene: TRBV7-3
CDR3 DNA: TGTGCCAGCAGCTTCGGGCTAGCCCCAGATACGCAGTATTTT
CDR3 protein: CASSFGLAPDTQYF

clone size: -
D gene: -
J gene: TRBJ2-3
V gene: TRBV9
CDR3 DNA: TGTGCCAGCAGCCTTGGGACTCCTCAACCTCCAGATACGCAGTACTTT
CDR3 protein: CASSLGTPQPPDTQYF

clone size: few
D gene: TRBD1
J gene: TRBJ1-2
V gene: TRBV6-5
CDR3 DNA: TGTGCCAGCAGTCCTCCGACAGGGGGGATGGGTGGCTACACCTTC
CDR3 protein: CASSPPTGGMGGYTF

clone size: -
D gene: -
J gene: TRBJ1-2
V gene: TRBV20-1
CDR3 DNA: TGCAGTGCTTACAGCGTCTATGGCTACACCTTC
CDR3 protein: CSAYSVYGYTF

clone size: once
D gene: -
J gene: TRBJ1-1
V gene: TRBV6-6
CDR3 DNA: TGTGCCAGCAGTTACTCTATTGCTGAAGCTTTCTTT
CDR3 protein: CASSYSIAEAFF

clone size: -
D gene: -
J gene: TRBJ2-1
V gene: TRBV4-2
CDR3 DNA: TGTGCCAGCACCCGGTCAGGCGGTAGCTCCTACAATGAGCAGTTCTTC
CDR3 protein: CASTRSGGSSYNEQFF